The rows below give T cell receptor beta chains drawn from one sample of a study of shared clonotypes between healthy human individuals. Method: immunoSEQ multiplex PCR; TCRdb's copy keeps in-frame clones and lacks some. Altogether under 2.5 million clones are present, 85% to 95% being singletons, with the ten largest covering 0.3% to 0.4%. Sequencing used naive CD4+ T cells from PBMCs. These receptors all come from a man aged 18 to 29 in good health. Some clones in this sample may be carry-over from other donors' samples. Each CDR3 is given with its conserved first and last residue. The order of the fields is V gene, D gene, J gene, clone size, CDR3 length, CDR3 DNA, CDR3 protein. A D gene is named only where the DNA matches it firmly. Expanded clones get a size class; other rows say once, few or many, or leave the size out.

v_call: TRBV19; d_call: -; j_call: TRBJ2-3; clone_size: -; cdr3_length: 12; cdr3_nt: TGTGCCAGTAGTAGGGGAAGGGATACGCAGTATTTT; cdr3_aa: CASSRGRDTQYF
v_call: TRBV25-1; d_call: TRBD1; j_call: TRBJ2-2; clone_size: -; cdr3_length: 15; cdr3_nt: TGTGCCAGCAGTGAATGGGACAGGAACACCGGGGAGCTGTTTTTT; cdr3_aa: CASSEWDRNTGELFF
v_call: TRBV6-6; d_call: TRBD1; j_call: TRBJ2-7; clone_size: -; cdr3_length: 15; cdr3_nt: TGTGCCAGCAGTTACGCCGACAGGGGCGAGGGGGAGCAGTACTTC; cdr3_aa: CASSYADRGEGEQYF
v_call: TRBV28; d_call: TRBD2; j_call: TRBJ2-5; clone_size: few; cdr3_length: 17; cdr3_nt: TGTGCCAGCAGTCTCGGGACTAGCGGGGGAATCCAAGAGACCCAGTACTTC; cdr3_aa: CASSLGTSGGIQETQYF
v_call: TRBV5-1; d_call: -; j_call: TRBJ1-2; clone_size: -; cdr3_length: 15; cdr3_nt: TGCGCCAGCACCCCGGGGAGGGGAGTGGACTATGGCTACACCTTC; cdr3_aa: CASTPGRGVDYGYTF
v_call: TRBV5-1; d_call: TRBD1; j_call: TRBJ1-1; clone_size: few; cdr3_length: 13; cdr3_nt: TGCGCCAGCAGCCAGGGGGCTAGCACTGAAGCTTTCTTT; cdr3_aa: CASSQGASTEAFF
v_call: TRBV7-2; d_call: TRBD2; j_call: TRBJ2-1; clone_size: -; cdr3_length: 15; cdr3_nt: TGTGCCAGCAGCTTTCACGGGACTAGCGAAAATGAGCAGTTCTTC; cdr3_aa: CASSFHGTSENEQFF
v_call: TRBV7-9; d_call: -; j_call: TRBJ1-5; clone_size: -; cdr3_length: 15; cdr3_nt: TGTGCCAGCAGCTCCGTCGGACGGAGCAATCAGCCCCAGCATTTT; cdr3_aa: CASSSVGRSNQPQHF
v_call: TRBV29-1; d_call: -; j_call: TRBJ2-7; clone_size: -; cdr3_length: 14; cdr3_nt: TGCAGCGTTGGGGCCGGGCTCTACCCGGCTGAGCAGTACTTC; cdr3_aa: CSVGAGLYPAEQYF
v_call: TRBV19; d_call: TRBD2; j_call: TRBJ2-5; clone_size: -; cdr3_length: 17; cdr3_nt: TGTGCCAGTAGTAATCCGGGACTAGCGGGAGCACAAGAGACCCAGTACTTC; cdr3_aa: CASSNPGLAGAQETQYF
v_call: TRBV28; d_call: -; j_call: TRBJ2-2; clone_size: -; cdr3_length: 15; cdr3_nt: TGTGCCAGCAGTTTAGCAGGGACGAGGACCGGGGAGCTGTTTTTT; cdr3_aa: CASSLAGTRTGELFF
v_call: TRBV7-3; d_call: -; j_call: TRBJ1-3; clone_size: -; cdr3_length: 15; cdr3_nt: TGTGCCATCGTACCGTACGGGAGCTCTGGAAACACCATATATTTT; cdr3_aa: CAIVPYGSSGNTIYF
v_call: TRBV9; d_call: -; j_call: TRBJ1-1; clone_size: -; cdr3_length: 13; cdr3_nt: TGTGCCAGCAGCCCCATAAGGAACACTGAAGCTTTCTTT; cdr3_aa: CASSPIRNTEAFF
v_call: TRBV6-5; d_call: -; j_call: TRBJ2-5; clone_size: -; cdr3_length: 13; cdr3_nt: TGTGCCAGCAGACCCGGGGCCCGGGCGACCCAGTACTTC; cdr3_aa: CASRPGARATQYF
v_call: TRBV29-1; d_call: TRBD1; j_call: TRBJ1-1; clone_size: once; cdr3_length: 13; cdr3_nt: TGCAGCGTTAGGGGACAGGGGGTAGCCGAAGCTTTCTTT; cdr3_aa: CSVRGQGVAEAFF
v_call: TRBV28; d_call: TRBD2; j_call: TRBJ2-7; clone_size: -; cdr3_length: 14; cdr3_nt: TGTGCCAGCAGTCGGCGGGACTACTCCTACGAGCAGTACTTC; cdr3_aa: CASSRRDYSYEQYF
v_call: TRBV29-1; d_call: -; j_call: TRBJ2-7; clone_size: -; cdr3_length: 14; cdr3_nt: TGCAGCGTTGAAGATAGGGGGACTTCCTACGAGCAGTACTTC; cdr3_aa: CSVEDRGTSYEQYF
v_call: TRBV4-3; d_call: -; j_call: TRBJ2-2; clone_size: -; cdr3_length: 16; cdr3_nt: TGCGCCAGCAGCCTAAGGATTTCTGTTAACACCGGGGAGCTGTTTTTT; cdr3_aa: CASSLRISVNTGELFF
v_call: TRBV5-1; d_call: TRBD2; j_call: TRBJ2-1; clone_size: -; cdr3_length: 16; cdr3_nt: TGCGCCAGCAGCCTCGGACTAGCGGAGATCTACAATGAGCAGTTCTTC; cdr3_aa: CASSLGLAEIYNEQFF
v_call: TRBV19; d_call: -; j_call: TRBJ2-3; clone_size: -; cdr3_length: 13; cdr3_nt: TGTGCCAGTAGCTCGGGGGCTACAGATACGCAGTATTTT; cdr3_aa: CASSSGATDTQYF
v_call: TRBV12-5; d_call: TRBD1; j_call: TRBJ2-3; clone_size: -; cdr3_length: 16; cdr3_nt: TGTGCTAGTGGTCCGGACAGGGGATTTGGCACAGATACGCAGTATTTT; cdr3_aa: CASGPDRGFGTDTQYF
v_call: TRBV15; d_call: -; j_call: TRBJ1-1; clone_size: once; cdr3_length: 15; cdr3_nt: TGTGCCACCAGCAGAGGAACAGGGTTGAACACTGAAGCTTTCTTT; cdr3_aa: CATSRGTGLNTEAFF
v_call: TRBV28; d_call: -; j_call: TRBJ2-1; clone_size: -; cdr3_length: 12; cdr3_nt: TGTGCCAGCAGTTTATATTACAATGAGCAGTTCTTC; cdr3_aa: CASSLYYNEQFF
v_call: TRBV7-6; d_call: TRBD1; j_call: TRBJ2-7; clone_size: -; cdr3_length: 13; cdr3_nt: TGTGCCAGCAGCTCGTACAGGGGGTTCGAGCAGTACTTC; cdr3_aa: CASSSYRGFEQYF
v_call: TRBV5-6; d_call: -; j_call: TRBJ2-6; clone_size: -; cdr3_length: 14; cdr3_nt: TGTGCCAGCAGCTTCACTACTGGGGCCAACGTCCTGACTTTC; cdr3_aa: CASSFTTGANVLTF
v_call: TRBV18; d_call: -; j_call: TRBJ1-3; clone_size: -; cdr3_length: 16; cdr3_nt: TGTGCCAGCGCTCGCGGGCCGGGCAGGAGTGGAAACACCATATATTTT; cdr3_aa: CASARGPGRSGNTIYF
v_call: TRBV28; d_call: -; j_call: TRBJ2-1; clone_size: -; cdr3_length: 12; cdr3_nt: TGTGCCAGCAGTTTAATAGCGACTGAGCAGTTCTTC; cdr3_aa: CASSLIATEQFF
v_call: TRBV27; d_call: -; j_call: TRBJ2-7; clone_size: -; cdr3_length: 11; cdr3_nt: TGTGCCAGCGGCGAGGTTTACGAGCAGTACTTC; cdr3_aa: CASGEVYEQYF
v_call: TRBV4-3; d_call: -; j_call: TRBJ1-2; clone_size: -; cdr3_length: 19; cdr3_nt: TGCGCCAGCAGCCACACCTCCTTCTTGGGCGGCGGGGACCGCTATGGCTACACCTTC; cdr3_aa: CASSHTSFLGGGDRYGYTF